These 28 T cell receptor beta chains were sequenced from one sample in a study of blood T cells in healthy people across ages. Next came a second PCR, run for about 6 to 11 cycles, which used a sample-barcoded 5' primer along with a J-beta primer mix. Via MiXCR, TCRdb re-called the 5' RACE reads, giving one row per CDR3 protein. This sample has more than 800,000 distinct CDR3 sequences, with 40% to 45% found just once. The sample was blood. These receptors all come from a woman aged 60 to 75 in good health.

There are many counts of this clonotype. The chain links TRBV7-9 to TRBJ2-1; 14 bases are shared with TRBD2. CDR1 SEHNR and CDR2 FQNEAQ come from the germline V gene (reference sequence). The CDR3 runs 16 residues. Trimming removed 5 bases from V and 4 bases from J; junction bases left unmatched: 4. CDR3: CASSRTSGRLYNEQFF. CDR3 coding DNA: TGTGCCAGCAGCCGGACTAGCGGGAGGTTATACAATGAGCAGTTCTTC.

This clonotype has a handful of counts. J is TRBJ1-2 and V is TRBV6-1, with unresolved D. CDR3 length: 13 amino acids. The V end was cut by 3 bases, the J end by 8 bases, with 13 bases between. From germline, CDR1 is MNHNS and CDR2 SASEGT. The CDR3 DNA is TGTGCCAGCAGTGATGGAGCACCTGAGGGCTACACCTTC. Translated, it gives CASSDGAPEGYTF.

This rearrangement joins TRBV5-1 to TRBJ2-7; 11 bases fit TRBD2. J gave up 1 base and V 0 bases, and 6 bases lay outside the gene matches. This CDR3 has 17 amino acids. The germline V gene encodes CDR1 SGHRS and CDR2 YFSETQ. CDR3 nucleotides: TGCGCCAGCAGCTTGGATAGCGGGAGGGCCCAGTCCTACGAGCAGTACTTC. This gives the protein CASSLDSGRAQSYEQYF. The full variable domain, rest sourced from reference TRBV5-1 and TRBJ2-7, is KAGVTQTPRYLIKTRGQQVTLSCSPISGHRSVSWYQQTPGQGLQFLFEYFSETQRNKGNFPGRFSGRQFSNSRSEMNVSTLELGDSALYLCASSLDSGRAQSYEQYFGPGTRLTVT.

The chain couples TRBV2 to TRBJ2-3; 7 bases are a match to TRBD1. After removal of 6 bases from V and 6 bases from J, the junction contained 6 bases not matched to a gene. This CDR3 has 13 amino acids. The germline gives CDR1 SNHLY, CDR2 FYNNEI. CDR3 DNA: TGTGCCAGCAGGGTAACAGGGGTGGATACGCAGTATTTT. It codes for CASRVTGVDTQYF.

This clonotype was counted a few times. The chain joins TRBV27 to TRBJ2-4; TRBD1 is a possible D gene (7 bases). Deletions cut 1 base from V and 3 bases from J, with 16 bases between. The CDR3 is made up of 17 amino acids. The germline V gene has CDR1 MNHEY and CDR2 SMNVEV (reference sequence). The CDR3 is CASSLLRTGEDKNIQYF. The CDR3 DNA is TGTGCCAGCAGTTTATTACGTACAGGGGAGGACAAAAACATTCAGTACTTC.

This clonotype was recorded many times. The chain couples TRBV29-1 to TRBJ2-3, with 8 positions matching TRBD2. CDR1 and CDR2 from the germline V gene are SQVTM and ANQGSEA. The CDR3 totals 12 residues. CDR3 nucleotide sequence: TGCAGTGCGGGGGGAGGCACAGATACGCAGTATTTT. Amino acids: CSAGGGTDTQYF.

This sequence joins TRBV20-1 and TRBJ1-2; 9 bases are shared with TRBD1. This CDR3 is built from 15 residues. The germline V gene encodes CDR1 DFQATT and CDR2 SNEGSKA (reference sequence). The ends lost 6 bases at V and 7 bases at J; junction bases unmatched: 15. DNA of the CDR3: TGCAGTGCCAATCGGGAACAGGGGGCTTCGAGTGGCTACACCTTC. It is translated as CSANREQGASSGYTF.

The rearrangement uses TRBV2 and TRBJ2-3; weak D call: TRBD2 (6 bases). The CDR3 runs 14 residues. Trimming took off 3 bases at V and 8 bases at J, with 15 bases between the two ends. Per the germline V gene, CDR1 is SNHLY and CDR2 is FYNNEI. CDR3 sequence (DNA): TGTGCCAGCAGTGACCTCGGGAGAGGGTTTACGCAGTATTTT. Its translation is CASSDLGRGFTQYF.

V and J are TRBV7-9 and TRBJ2-4; 7 bases line up with TRBD2. TRBJ2-5 matches the DNA end more closely, so the J call is doubtful. Germline assignment: CDR1 SEHNR and CDR2 FQNEAQ (reference sequence). CDR3 size: 18 residues. In nucleotides, the CDR3 is TGTGCCAGCAGCCCTAGGACAACGTTCGGGACTAATCAAGAGACCCAGTACTTC. Translation gives CASSPRTTFGTNQETQYF.

This clonotype was seen a handful of times. The V and J genes are TRBV20-1 and TRBJ2-1, with 10 bases aligning to TRBD2. CDR1 DFQATT and CDR2 SNEGSKA come from the germline V gene (reference sequence). V dropped 1 base and J dropped 13; count of bases not matched to a gene: 13. The CDR3 runs 15 residues. The CDR3 reads CSARARRLAGVEQFF. The DNA for the CDR3 is TGCAGTGCTAGAGCCCGGCGCCTAGCGGGAGTGGAACAGTTCTTC.

This clonotype showed up just a few times. The rearrangement uses TRBV14 and TRBJ1-2, with no clear D. Germline V gives CDR1 SGHDN, CDR2 FVKESK. The V gene lost 1 base and the J gene lost 7 bases, with 10 bases spanning the gap. The CDR3 has 13 residues. The CDR3 spells CASSQVTSLGYTF. As DNA, the CDR3 is TGTGCCAGCAGCCAAGTTACCTCTCTTGGCTACACCTTC.

DNA of the CDR3: TGTGCCAGCAGTTCAACAGGGGGACGAGCGGGGGTCTCCTACAATGAGCAGTTCTTC. Translating gives CASSSTGGRAGVSYNEQFF. The chain is built from TRBV27 and TRBJ2-1, with D perhaps assigned TRBD1 or TRBD2 (8 bases each). Germline lookup yields CDR1 MNHEY and CDR2 SMNVEV (reference sequence). The CDR3 has 19 amino acids. Trimming cost V 4 bases and J 0 bases, with 22 bases left between them.

This clonotype has only a few counts. V usage is TRBV7-3 and J usage is TRBJ2-5, with D perhaps matching TRBD2 (6 bases). Between the trimmed V and J ends, which lost 1 base and 3 bases, there was a span of 27 bases. Germline CDR1 is SGHTA and CDR2 is FQGTGA. The CDR3 consists of 20 residues. CDR3 DNA: TGTGCCAGCAGCTTAAACCAGGCCCCTTTCGAGCGGGTGAACAAAGAGACCCAGTACTTC. Translated, it gives CASSLNQAPFERVNKETQYF.

This clonotype was observed a handful of times. This chain connects TRBV10-3 to TRBJ1-5, with D tentatively TRBD1 (6 bases). Germline CDR1 and CDR2: ENHRY and SYGVKD. The CDR3 loop spans 13 amino acids. V was shortened by 2 bases and J by 5 bases, with 7 bases between the two germline ends. The CDR3, as DNA: TGTGCCATCAGTGAGGGACAGTATCAGCCCCAGCATTTT. It specifies CAISEGQYQPQHF.

This chain joins TRBV18 and TRBJ1-5, with 7 bases that match TRBD1. Trimming at V came to 2 bases and at J to 0 bases, leaving 4 bases not matched to a gene. CDR1 is KGHSH, CDR2 LQKENI, per germline. This CDR3 is built from 16 residues. CDR3 protein: CASSPGDSASNQPQHF. CDR3 bases: TGTGCCAGCTCACCAGGGGACAGCGCTAGCAATCAGCCCCAGCATTTT.

The chain is built from TRBV4-1 and TRBJ1-2, with TRBD1 matching 7 bases. V was clipped by 2 bases and J by 0 bases; unmatched bases: 3. Per germline, CDR1 MGHRA and CDR2 YSYEKL. The CDR3 consists of 15 residues. CDR3 DNA: TGCGCCAGCAGCCAAACAGGGGTTACTAACTATGGCTACACCTTC. This codes for CASSQTGVTNYGYTF.

This clonotype came up a few times. This chain uses TRBV10-1 with TRBJ2-4; D uncertain. Germline V gene lookup returns CDR1 WNHNN and CDR2 SYGVQD (reference sequence). Trimming removed 3 bases at V and 0 bases at J, with 6 bases between. The CDR3 runs to 14 residues. CDR3 sequence reads: CASSDQIAKNIQYF. CDR3 DNA: TGCGCCAGCAGTGACCAGATAGCCAAAAACATTCAGTACTTC.

For this clonotype: A read error may account for a junction end that differs from germline. V is TRBV6-6 and J is TRBJ2-5; D is possibly TRBD1 or TRBD2 (5 bases each). TRBJ2-7 explains the end of the DNA better; the J call may be wrong. The CDR3 sequence is 14 residues long. Germline CDR1 reads MNHNY; CDR2 reads SVGAGI (reference sequence). CDR3 DNA: TGTGCCGGCAGTTACTCTGAGGGGCCCTACGAGCAGTACTTC. It codes for CAGSYSEGPYEQYF.

CDR3 sequence reads: CSVAPTSQSTDTQYF. CDR3 DNA sequence: TGCAGCGTTGCGCCGACTAGCCAAAGCACAGATACGCAGTATTTT. This chain links TRBV29-1 with TRBJ2-3; 7 bases match TRBD2. Germline values: CDR1 SQVTM, CDR2 ANQGSEA. V lost 4 bases to trimming and J lost 0 bases; unmatched junction nucleotides: 7. The CDR3 has 15 amino acids.

This clonotype was counted only a few times. The chain is built from TRBV9 and TRBJ2-5; 10 nucleotides match TRBD1. The J call may be incorrect, as the DNA end agrees better with TRBJ2-7. This CDR3 contains 15 residues. Germline values: CDR1 SGDLS, CDR2 YYNGEE. CDR3 amino acids: CASSAEGQGKYEQYF. Here the CDR3 DNA reads TGTGCCAGCAGCGCCGAGGGACAGGGGAAATACGAGCAGTACTTC.

This clonotype was recorded a few times. The V gene is TRBV7-2, the J gene TRBJ2-5, with D possibly TRBD2 on 5 matching bases. The J call may not be correct, given that the DNA end is closer to TRBJ2-7. This CDR3 is built from 14 residues. Germline V gene data show CDR1 as SGHTA and CDR2 as FQGNSA. The CDR3 nucleotides are TGTGCCAGCAGCTTGGAAGGACTGACCTACGAGCAGTACTTC. Its translation is CASSLEGLTYEQYF.

This chain links TRBV6-2 or TRBV6-3 with TRBJ2-5, with a possible D match to TRBD2 (6 bases). The DNA matches TRBJ2-7 better at its end, which makes the J call doubtful. Germline CDR1 MNHEY, CDR2 SVGEGT. This CDR3 has 13 residues. In DNA, the CDR3 is TGTGCCAGCAGTGACGCGGGACCCTACGAGCAGTACTTC. It specifies CASSDAGPYEQYF.

Of note for this clonotype: At one end the junction does not follow the germline gene, possibly because of a read error. This chain connects TRBV28 to TRBJ2-7; D not certain. CDR3 size: 12 residues. Germline CDR1 and CDR2: MDHEN and SYDVKM. The CDR3: CTSSLVSGGQYF. The CDR3 nucleotides are TGTACCAGCAGTTTAGTTTCTGGTGGGCAGTACTTC. Together with reference TRBV28 and TRBJ2-7, the CDR3 gives the full variable domain: DVKVTQSSRYLVKRTGEKVFLECVQDMDHENMFWYRQDPGLGLRLIYFSYDVKMKEKGDIPEGYSVSREKKERFSLILESASTNQTSMYLCTSSLVSGGQYFGPGTRLTVT.

This clonotype was seen only a few times. The rearrangement uses TRBV20-1 and TRBJ2-4; D might be TRBD2 (6 bases). Between the trimmed V and J ends, which lost 3 bases and 6 bases, there was a span of 15 bases. The CDR3 spans 14 residues. The germline V gene encodes CDR1 DFQATT and CDR2 SNEGSKA (reference sequence). CDR3 bases: TGCAGTGCTAGTGCTGGGACTGAACTAAACATTCAGTACTTC. Amino acid sequence: CSASAGTELNIQYF.

The chain has TRBV29-1 and TRBJ2-1; 9 nucleotides agree with TRBD2. V dropped 6 bases and J dropped 6; count of bases not matched to a gene: 6. This CDR3 is built from 13 residues. Germline-derived CDR1 and CDR2 are SQVTM and ANQGSEA. This CDR3 is CSVGAGGPNEQFF. The CDR3 nucleotides are TGCAGCGTCGGTGCGGGAGGGCCCAATGAGCAGTTCTTC.

This clonotype was counted a single time. At one boundary the junction diverges from the germline segment, which might be a read error. The V and J genes are TRBV7-2 and TRBJ2-3; D not certain. The length of the CDR3 is 14 residues. Germline CDR1 reads SGHTA; CDR2 reads FQGNSA. Written as DNA, the CDR3 is TGTGCCAGCAGCTTAGGGGCCCTCCCAGATGCGCAGTATTTT. Translated: CASSLGALPDAQYF.

This chain joins TRBV11-2 and TRBJ2-1; 10 nucleotides match TRBD2. The DNA end is more similar to TRBJ2-7, so the J call may be wrong. Germline CDR1 SGHAT, CDR2 FQNNGV. The CDR3 length is 18 residues. CDR3 loop: CASSLVAGGWSSYNEQYF. The CDR3 bases are TGTGCCAGCAGCTTAGTAGCGGGAGGTTGGAGCTCCTACAATGAGCAGTACTTC.

V and J are TRBV2 and TRBJ2-1; 10 bases fit TRBD2. The CDR3 extends over 15 amino acids. With V trimmed by 6 bases and J by 2 bases, 4 bases remained unmatched. Per germline, CDR1 SNHLY and CDR2 FYNNEI. CDR3 protein: CASRPTSGTYNEQFF. The CDR3 coding sequence is TGTGCCAGCAGACCTACTAGCGGGACCTACAATGAGCAGTTCTTC.